The 19 T cell receptor beta chains listed next were all sequenced from one sample in a study of radiotherapy plus CTLA-4 blockade in lung cancer. The table came from immunoSEQ multiplex PCR; TCRdb's copy has only in-frame clones and leaves some out. This table holds tens of thousands of clones, 77% found once. Specimen: peripheral blood, collected from a patient treated with radiotherapy plus ipilimumab. These TCRs come from a human donor with non-small cell lung cancer whose response to radiotherapy plus ipilimumab could not be evaluated.

The chain carries TRBV2 and TRBJ2-3; 9 positions match TRBD1. This CDR3 region has 14 residues. CDR1 and CDR2 from the germline V gene are SNHLY and FYNNEI. V lost 5 bases and J lost 4; bases outside the gene matches: 4. CDR3 sequence reads: CASSYRGQADTQYF. CDR3 DNA sequence: TGTGCCAGCAGTTACAGGGGGCAGGCAGATACGCAGTATTTT.

For the CDR3, the DNA is TGTGCCAGCAGATCGACAGGGGGTAGCACCGGGGAGCTGTTTTTT. Its translation is CASRSTGGSTGELFF. J is TRBJ2-2 and V is TRBV5-5; 9 positions agree with TRBD1. J lost 4 bases, V lost 5 bases, and 6 bases had no gene match. From germline, CDR1 is SGHKS and CDR2 YYEKEE (reference sequence). The length of the CDR3 is 15 residues.

This clone was observed a few times. CDR3: CASSLALVAGGKDTQYF. CDR3 DNA sequence: TGCGCCAGCAGCTTGGCCCTAGTAGCGGGGGGTAAAGATACGCAGTATTTT. The chain employs TRBV5-1 and TRBJ2-3; 10 nucleotides match TRBD2. The length of the CDR3 is 17 residues. Germline CDR1 SGHRS, CDR2 YFSETQ. The V gene end was trimmed by 0 bases and the J gene end by 5 bases; junction bases not matched to a gene: 9.

The rearrangement uses TRBV9 and TRBJ2-1; D is perhaps TRBD2 (7 bases). The CDR3 has 18 amino acids. From germline, CDR1 is SGDLS and CDR2 YYNGEE. Trimming stripped 0 bases from V and 7 bases from J, with 23 bases between. The CDR3 DNA sequence: TGTGCCAGCAGCGTAGACGCCTGGGGGGCGGGAGTATATAATGAGCAGTTCTTC. Residues: CASSVDAWGAGVYNEQFF.

This clone is termed medium-sized. The chain combines TRBV6-5 with TRBJ1-1; TRBD1 aligns across 8 bases. V dropped 5 bases and J dropped 9; count of bases not matched to a gene: 5. CDR1 and CDR2 (germline): MNHEY, SVGAGI. CDR3 length: 12 amino acids. The CDR3 here is CASSEDREQAFF. CDR3 bases: TGTGCCAGCAGTGAGGACAGGGAGCAAGCTTTCTTT.

The genes are TRBV30 and TRBJ1-3; D might be TRBD1 (5 bases). Germline CDR1 reads GTSNPN; CDR2 reads SVGIG (reference sequence). With 8 bases removed from V and 4 bases from J, the gap between germline ends came to 9 bases. This CDR3 is 11 amino acids long. The CDR3 spells CARGTGNTIYF. The CDR3 nucleotides are TGTGCCCGGGGGACCGGAAACACCATATATTTT.

The V gene is TRBV5-1, the J gene TRBJ2-7; 7 positions agree with TRBD2. V was pared by 4 bases and J by 4 bases, with 11 bases of the junction left unmatched. Germline V gene lookup returns CDR1 SGHRS and CDR2 YFSETQ. The CDR3 extends over 15 amino acids. Here the CDR3 reads CASSPAGTMIYEQYF. As DNA, the CDR3 is TGCGCCAGCAGCCCGGCCGGGACTATGATTTACGAGCAGTACTTC.

This clone was detected only a few times. The rearrangement links TRBV9 to TRBJ1-1; D uncertain. The CDR3 extends over 14 amino acids. Germline values: CDR1 SGDLS, CDR2 YYNGEE. V was pared by 2 bases and J by 6 bases, with 14 bases between. CDR3 amino acids: CASSVISTIPEAFF. DNA of the CDR3: TGTGCCAGCAGCGTTATCTCGACTATTCCTGAAGCTTTCTTT.

The table lists this clone with a few counts. This chain links TRBV21-1 with TRBJ2-3; the DNA was not compared with TRBD1, the D call given in the table. TRBV21-1 constitutes a pseudogene. This CDR3 is built from 18 residues. CDR3 protein: CASSQNRAGQGPTDTQYF. CDR3 DNA sequence: TGTGCCAGCAGCCAAAACCGTGCGGGACAGGGCCCCACAGATACGCAGTATTTT.

This rearrangement joins TRBV19 to TRBJ1-5; D might be TRBD1 (5 bases). V was trimmed by 7 bases and J by 3 bases, leaving 13 bases between them. The CDR3 has 14 residues. In germline, CDR1 is LNHDA, CDR2 SQIVND (reference sequence). The DNA of the CDR3 is TGTGCCAGTAAGAAGGCAGGGTTCAATCAGCCCCAGCATTTT. Encoded protein: CASKKAGFNQPQHF. Together with reference TRBV19 and TRBJ1-5, the CDR3 gives the full variable domain: DGGITQSPKYLFRKEGQNVTLSCEQNLNHDAMYWYRQDPGQGLRLIYYSQIVNDFQKGDIAEGYSVSREKKESFPLTVTSAQKNPTAFYLCASKKAGFNQPQHFGDGTRLSIL.

The rearrangement links TRBV4-2 to TRBJ2-1; 10 bases match TRBD2. Germline-derived CDR1 and CDR2 are LGHNA and YNFKEQ. There are 16 residues in the CDR3. After removal of 1 base from V and 7 bases from J, the junction contained 7 bases not matched to a gene. The CDR3: CASSQANLAGANEQFF. The DNA of the CDR3 is TGTGCCAGCAGCCAAGCAAATCTAGCGGGAGCGAATGAGCAGTTCTTC.

The rearrangement links TRBV19 to TRBJ2-7, with D hard to call. The ends were cut back, 6 bases at V and 7 bases at J, with 16 bases in the middle. The germline V gene has CDR1 LNHDA and CDR2 SQIVND (reference sequence). The CDR3 totals 13 residues. CDR3 sequence: CASSLGLGSEQYF. CDR3 sequence (DNA): TGTGCCAGTAGCTTGGGTCTGGGCAGTGAGCAGTACTTC.

The chain links TRBV4-3 to TRBJ2-1; D is possibly TRBD2 (6 bases). Germline lookup yields CDR1 LGHNA and CDR2 YSLEER. The CDR3 has 16 residues. V lost 1 base and J 4 bases, leaving 14 bases between the germline ends. CDR3 region: CASSQVFGAGYNEQFF. The DNA for the CDR3 is TGCGCCAGCAGCCAAGTCTTCGGGGCGGGGTACAATGAGCAGTTCTTC.

CDR3 residues: CASSLDRAGEQYF. DNA for the CDR3: TGTGCCAGCAGCTTGGACAGGGCTGGGGAGCAGTACTTC. The chain links TRBV5-6 to TRBJ2-7; D is possibly TRBD1 (6 bases). The ends were cut back, 0 bases at V and 7 bases at J, with 11 bases in the middle. This CDR3 is 13 amino acids long. Germline V CDR1 and CDR2: SGHDT, YYEEEE.

The chain is built from TRBV28 and TRBJ2-1, with D tentatively TRBD1 (7 bases). CDR3 length: 16 amino acids. The germline V gene has CDR1 MDHEN and CDR2 SYDVKM. V was clipped by 5 bases and J by 0 bases, with 14 bases between them. CDR3 region: CASSTRQGGSYNEQFF. CDR3 coding DNA: TGTGCCAGCAGTACCCGTCAGGGGGGCTCCTACAATGAGCAGTTCTTC.

V gene TRBV5-1 combines with J gene TRBJ2-7, with TRBD2 identical over 11 bases. This CDR3 is built from 17 residues. Germline values: CDR1 SGHRS, CDR2 YFSETQ. Trimming removed 0 bases from V and 3 bases from J; junction bases left unmatched: 8. CDR3 sequence reads: CASSLGLAGGTVYEQYF. The CDR3 nucleotides read TGCGCCAGCAGCTTGGGTCTAGCGGGGGGTACCGTCTACGAGCAGTACTTC.

The chain couples TRBV9 to TRBJ1-1, with D possibly matching TRBD1 (6 bases). This CDR3 is 16 amino acids long. Germline CDR1 reads SGDLS; CDR2 reads YYNGEE. Trimming shortened V by 3 bases and J by 4 bases, and 19 bases separated the two germline ends. CDR3 protein: CASSEIGGGASTEAFF. The CDR3 DNA reads as TGTGCCAGCAGCGAAATTGGCGGGGGGGCCAGCACTGAAGCTTTCTTT.

The gene calls are TRBV18 and TRBJ2-7; TRBD1 agrees at 10 bases. With 3 bases clipped from V and 6 bases from J, the junction kept 8 bases outside the gene matches. The CDR3 is 15 amino acids. The germline V gene encodes CDR1 KGHSH and CDR2 LQKENI. The CDR3 nucleotides are TGTGCCAGCTCACCGTATGACAGGGGGCTCGGCGAGCAGTACTTC. Residues: CASSPYDRGLGEQYF.

Remarks on this clone: At the DNA level, this CDR3 is encoded by other sequences in the same sample as well. The chain combines TRBV7-2 with TRBJ2-7; no definite D call. The germline V gene encodes CDR1 SGHTA and CDR2 FQGNSA. This CDR3 contains 11 residues. V dropped 4 bases and J dropped 2 bases, with 3 bases sitting between them. CDR3 in amino acids: CASSSAYEQYF. The CDR3 DNA reads as TGTGCCAGCAGCTCGGCCTACGAGCAGTACTTC.